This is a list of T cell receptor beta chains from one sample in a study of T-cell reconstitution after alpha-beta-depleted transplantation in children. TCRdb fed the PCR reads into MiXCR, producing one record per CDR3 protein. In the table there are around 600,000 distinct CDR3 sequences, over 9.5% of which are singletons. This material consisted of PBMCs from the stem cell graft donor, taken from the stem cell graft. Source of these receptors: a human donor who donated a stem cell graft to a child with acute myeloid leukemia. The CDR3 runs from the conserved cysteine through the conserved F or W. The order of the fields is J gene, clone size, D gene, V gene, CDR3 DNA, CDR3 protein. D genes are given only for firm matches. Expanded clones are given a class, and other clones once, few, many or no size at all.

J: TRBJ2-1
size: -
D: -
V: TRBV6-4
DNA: TGTGCCAGCAGTGACTCGGGGTTTAGTGATGAGCAGTTCTTC
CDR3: CASSDSGFSDEQFF

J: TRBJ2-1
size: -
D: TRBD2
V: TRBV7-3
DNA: TGTGCCAGCAGCTTAAGGACTAGCGGGTTCCCGGCCTCCTACAATGAGCAGTTCTTC
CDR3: CASSLRTSGFPASYNEQFF

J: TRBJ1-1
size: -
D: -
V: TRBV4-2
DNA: TGTGCCAGCAGCCAAAGGGCCACTTTGACTACTGAAGCTTTCTTT
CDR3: CASSQRATLTTEAFF

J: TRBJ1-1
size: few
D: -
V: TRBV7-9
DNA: TGTGCCAGCAGAGGTACCGGGGGAAGTGAAGCTTTCTTT
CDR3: CASRGTGGSEAFF

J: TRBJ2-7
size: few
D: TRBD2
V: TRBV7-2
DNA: TGTGCCAGCAGCTCAGTGATTAGCGGGAACTCCTACGAGCAGTACTTC
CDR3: CASSSVISGNSYEQYF

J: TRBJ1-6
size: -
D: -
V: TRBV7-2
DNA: TGTGCCAGCAGCTCACTACACAATTCACCCCTCCACTTT
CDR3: CASSSLHNSPLHF

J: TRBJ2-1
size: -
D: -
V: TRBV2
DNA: TGTGCCAGCAGTGGACAGACTTCCCATGAGCAGTTCTTC
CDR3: CASSGQTSHEQFF

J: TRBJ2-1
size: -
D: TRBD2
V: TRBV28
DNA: TGTGCCAGCAGACCATCGGGTTCTCGGGCTAGCGGACTTTACAATGAGCAGTTCTTC
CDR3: CASRPSGSRASGLYNEQFF

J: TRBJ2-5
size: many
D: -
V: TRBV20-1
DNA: TGCAGTGCTAGAGATGCCTTGAGACAAGAGACCCAGTACTTC
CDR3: CSARDALRQETQYF

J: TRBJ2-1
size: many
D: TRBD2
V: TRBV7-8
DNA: TGTGCCAGCAGCTTAGATCTAGCGGCCTCAGCGGAGCAGTTCTTC
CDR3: CASSLDLAASAEQFF

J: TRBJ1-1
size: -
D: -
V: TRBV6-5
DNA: TGTGCCAGCAAGAGGGGGGGGAGCATGAACACTGAAGCTTTCTTT
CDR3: CASKRGGSMNTEAFF

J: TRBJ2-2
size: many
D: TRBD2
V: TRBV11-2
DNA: TGTGCCAGCAGCTTAGCGGGAGGGTACACCGGGGAGCTGTTTTTT
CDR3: CASSLAGGYTGELFF

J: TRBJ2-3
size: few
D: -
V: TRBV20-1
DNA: TGCAGTGCTAGAGACCTGAGAGGGAGTACAGCAGATACGCAGTATTTT
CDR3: CSARDLRGSTADTQYF

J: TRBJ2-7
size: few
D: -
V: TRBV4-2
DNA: TGTGCCAGCAGCCAAGATGAAGGCTCTGACGAGCAGTACTTC
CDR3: CASSQDEGSDEQYF

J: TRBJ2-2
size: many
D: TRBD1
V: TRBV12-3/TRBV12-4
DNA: TGTGCCAGCAGTCCCCGGGACAGGGTTTGGGGGGAGCTGTTTTTT
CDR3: CASSPRDRVWGELFF

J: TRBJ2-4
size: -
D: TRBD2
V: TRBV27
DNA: TGTGCCAGCAGCTCCCCCCGGACTAGCGGGAGGAACATTCAGTACTTC
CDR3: CASSSPRTSGRNIQYF

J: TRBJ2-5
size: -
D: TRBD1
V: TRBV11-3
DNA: TGTGCCAGCAGCAAAGGACAGGGGGCGAAGACCCAGTACTTC
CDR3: CASSKGQGAKTQYF

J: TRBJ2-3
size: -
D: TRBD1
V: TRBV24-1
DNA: TGTGCCACCAGTGACCCGACAGGGGCTGGAGATACGCAGTATTTT
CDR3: CATSDPTGAGDTQYF

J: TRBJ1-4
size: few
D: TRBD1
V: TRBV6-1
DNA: TGTGCCAGCAGTGCGAACAGGGGGCGATGGGAAAAACTGTTTTTT
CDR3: CASSANRGRWEKLFF

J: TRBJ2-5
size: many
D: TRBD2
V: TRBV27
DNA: TGTGCCAGCAGACCCCAGCGGGAGATGGGGGAGACCCAGTACTTC
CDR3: CASRPQREMGETQYF

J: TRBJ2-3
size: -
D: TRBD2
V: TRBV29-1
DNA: TGCAGCGTTGAAACTAGCGGGGCCCTGCCAGATACGCAGTATTTT
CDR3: CSVETSGALPDTQYF

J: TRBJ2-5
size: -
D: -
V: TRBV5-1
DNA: TGCGCCAGCAGCTTGGATTGGTGGGAGACCCAGTACTTC
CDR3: CASSLDWWETQYF

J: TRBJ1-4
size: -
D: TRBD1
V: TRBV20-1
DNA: TGCAGTGCTGAGGGACAGGGTCATGAAAAACTGTTTTTT
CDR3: CSAEGQGHEKLFF